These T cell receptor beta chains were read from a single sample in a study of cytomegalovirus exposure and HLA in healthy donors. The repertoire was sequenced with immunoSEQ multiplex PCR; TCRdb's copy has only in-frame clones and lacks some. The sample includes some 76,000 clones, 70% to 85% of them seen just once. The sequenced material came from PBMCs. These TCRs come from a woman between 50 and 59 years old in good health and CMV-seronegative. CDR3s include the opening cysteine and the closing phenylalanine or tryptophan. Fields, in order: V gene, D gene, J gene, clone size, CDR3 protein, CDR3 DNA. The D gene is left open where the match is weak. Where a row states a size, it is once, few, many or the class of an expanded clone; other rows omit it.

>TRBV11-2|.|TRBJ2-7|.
CASTRSYEQYF
TGTGCCAGCACCCGTTCCTACGAGCAGTACTTC
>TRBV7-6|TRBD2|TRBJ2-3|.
CASSLTRELAGGTDTQYF
TGTGCCAGCAGCTTAACCCGGGAACTAGCGGGGGGCACAGATACGCAGTATTTT
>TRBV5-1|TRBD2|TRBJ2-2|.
CASSPQGLAGGYTGELFF
TGCGCCAGCAGCCCGCAAGGACTAGCGGGGGGATACACCGGGGAGCTGTTTTTT
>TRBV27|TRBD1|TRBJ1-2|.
CASKTGGNYGYTF
TGTGCCAGTAAGACAGGGGGCAACTATGGCTACACCTTC
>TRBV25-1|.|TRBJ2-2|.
CASSETKGVPNTGELFF
TGTGCCAGCAGTGAAACGAAGGGAGTCCCGAACACCGGGGAGCTGTTTTTT
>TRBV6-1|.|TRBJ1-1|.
CASGGVDFF
TGTGCCAGCGGGGGGGTGGATTTCTTT
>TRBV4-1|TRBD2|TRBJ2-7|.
CASSQVLSSGSYEQYF
TGCGCCAGCAGCCAAGTTTTGAGTAGCGGGAGTTACGAGCAGTACTTC
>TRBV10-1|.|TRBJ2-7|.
CASSDHSYEQYF
TGCGCCAGCAGTGATCACTCCTACGAGCAGTACTTC
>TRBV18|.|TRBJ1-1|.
CASSQGQARGYTEAFF
TGTGCCAGCTCACAAGGGCAGGCTAGGGGGTACACTGAAGCTTTCTTT
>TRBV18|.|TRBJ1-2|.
CASTENNYGYTF
TGTGCCAGCACTGAAAACAACTATGGCTACACCTTC
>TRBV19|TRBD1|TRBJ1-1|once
CASSGRDRELVEGTEAFF
TGTGCCAGTAGTGGCCGGGACAGGGAACTAGTGGAGGGTACTGAAGCTTTCTTT
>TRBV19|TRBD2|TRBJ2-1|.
CASSSRLAGGRSYNEQFF
TGTGCCAGTAGTTCACGACTAGCGGGGGGCCGCTCCTACAATGAGCAGTTCTTC
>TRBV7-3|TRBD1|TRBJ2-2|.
CASSPDLRGLGTGELFF
TGTGCCAGCAGCCCTGATCTAAGGGGGCTAGGAACCGGGGAGCTGTTTTTT
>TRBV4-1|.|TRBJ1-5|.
CASSQDQRSYQPQHF
TGCGCCAGCAGCCAAGATCAGCGCAGCTATCAGCCCCAGCATTTT
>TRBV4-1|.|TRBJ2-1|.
CASSQQGGNEQFF
TGCGCCAGCAGCCAACAGGGAGGCAATGAGCAGTTCTTC
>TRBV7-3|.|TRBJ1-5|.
CASSLLEGLGYSNQPQHF
TGTGCCAGCAGCTTACTGGAGGGTCTGGGTTATAGCAATCAGCCCCAGCATTTT
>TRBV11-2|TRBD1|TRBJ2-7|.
CASSLAEQGAYEQYF
TGTGCCAGCAGCTTAGCTGAACAGGGGGCCTACGAGCAGTACTTC
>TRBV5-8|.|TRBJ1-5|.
CASSSRTGNQPQHF
TGTGCCAGCAGCTCCCGGACGGGGAATCAGCCCCAGCATTTT
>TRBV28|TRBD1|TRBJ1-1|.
CASSLFFGQGVSEAFF
TGTGCCAGCAGTTTATTCTTCGGACAGGGGGTTTCTGAAGCTTTCTTT
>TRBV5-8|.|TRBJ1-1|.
CASSAGTPNTEAFF
TGTGCCAGCAGCGCCGGGACACCGAACACTGAAGCTTTCTTT